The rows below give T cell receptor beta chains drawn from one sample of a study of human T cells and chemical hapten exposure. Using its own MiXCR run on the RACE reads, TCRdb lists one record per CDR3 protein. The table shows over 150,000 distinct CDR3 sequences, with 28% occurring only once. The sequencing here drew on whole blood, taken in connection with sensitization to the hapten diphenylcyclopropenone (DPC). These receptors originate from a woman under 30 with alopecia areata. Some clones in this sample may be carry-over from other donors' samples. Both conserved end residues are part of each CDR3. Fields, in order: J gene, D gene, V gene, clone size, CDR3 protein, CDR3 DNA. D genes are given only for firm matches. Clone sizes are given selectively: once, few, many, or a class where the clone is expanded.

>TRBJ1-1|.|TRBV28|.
CASSLSVTGNTEAFF
TGTGCCAGCAGTTTATCTGTGACAGGGAACACTGAAGCTTTCTTT
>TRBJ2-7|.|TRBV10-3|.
CAISDRGTSSEQYF
TGTGCCATCAGTGACAGGGGAACTAGTTCCGAGCAGTACTTC
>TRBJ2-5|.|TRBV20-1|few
CSAKNGVTQYF
TGCAGTGCTAAAAATGGCGTGACCCAGTACTTC
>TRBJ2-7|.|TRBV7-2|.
CASSLVSLGDEQYF
TGTGCCAGCAGCTTAGTCAGTCTCGGGGACGAGCAGTACTTC
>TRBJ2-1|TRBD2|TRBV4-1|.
CASSQDPQTSGSDEQFF
TGCGCCAGCAGCCAAGATCCCCAGACTAGCGGGAGCGATGAGCAGTTCTTC
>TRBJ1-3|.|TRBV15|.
CATCTIYF
TGTGCCACCTGCACCATATATTTT
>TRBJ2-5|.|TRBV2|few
CASKGKTQYF
TGTGCCAGCAAGGGGAAGACCCAGTACTTC
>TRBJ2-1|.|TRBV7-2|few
CASSLRGIDNEQFF
TGTGCCAGCAGCTTACGGGGGATTGACAATGAGCAGTTCTTC
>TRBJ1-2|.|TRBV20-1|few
CSARREGYGYTF
TGCAGTGCTAGGAGGGAGGGCTATGGCTACACCTTC
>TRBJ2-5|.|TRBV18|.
CASSPRRGLQDETQYF
TGTGCCAGCTCACCCAGGAGGGGGCTCCAAGATGAAACCCAGTACTTC
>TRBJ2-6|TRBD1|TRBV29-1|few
CSVQGQGASGANVLTF
TGCAGCGTTCAAGGGCAGGGGGCCTCTGGGGCCAACGTCCTGACTTTC
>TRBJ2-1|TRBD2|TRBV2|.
CASRETRASGSNEQFF
TGTGCCAGCAGGGAAACCAGGGCTAGCGGGAGCAATGAGCAGTTCTTC
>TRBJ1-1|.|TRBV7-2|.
CASSSQTGNTEAFF
TGTGCCAGCAGCTCTCAGACCGGAAACACTGAAGCTTTCTTT
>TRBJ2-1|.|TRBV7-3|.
CASSGLSDEQFF
TGTGCCAGCAGCGGCTTAAGCGATGAGCAGTTCTTC
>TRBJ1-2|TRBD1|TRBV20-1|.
CSARYHRDRGRYGYTF
TGCAGTGCCAGATATCACCGGGACAGGGGGCGTTATGGCTACACCTTC
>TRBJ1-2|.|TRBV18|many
CASSPPTESYGYTF
TGTGCCAGCTCACCACCGACGGAATCCTATGGCTACACCTTC
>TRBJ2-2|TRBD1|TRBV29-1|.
CSVGQGAGELFF
TGCAGCGTCGGACAGGGAGCCGGGGAGCTGTTTTTT
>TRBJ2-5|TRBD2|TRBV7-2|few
CASSAGLAGGEETQYF
TGTGCCAGCAGCGCCGGACTAGCGGGGGGGGAAGAGACCCAGTACTTC
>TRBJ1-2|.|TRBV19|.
CASRLRSNGYTF
TGTGCCAGTAGGCTCCGCTCGAATGGCTACACCTTC
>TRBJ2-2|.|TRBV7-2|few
CASSSDLATGELFF
TGTGCCAGCAGCTCGGACTTGGCCACCGGGGAGCTGTTTTTT
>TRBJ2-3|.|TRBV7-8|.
CASSTGTDTQYF
TGTGCCAGCAGCACCGGCACAGATACGCAGTATTTT
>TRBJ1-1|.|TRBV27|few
CASSPNPRVVKAFF
TGTGCCAGCAGTCCGAACCCCAGGGTTGTGAAAGCTTTCTTT
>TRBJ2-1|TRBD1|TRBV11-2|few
CASSSRGQGYNEQFF
TGTGCCAGCAGCTCCCGGGGACAGGGATACAATGAGCAGTTCTTC
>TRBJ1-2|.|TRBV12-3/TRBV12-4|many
CASSLGPYGYTF
TGTGCCAGCAGTTTAGGGCCCTATGGCTACACCTTC
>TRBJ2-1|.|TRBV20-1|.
CSAPRHTYNEQFF
TGCAGTGCTCCTAGACATACCTACAATGAGCAGTTCTTC
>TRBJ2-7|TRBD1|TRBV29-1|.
CSVTGGLYEQYF
TGCAGCGTGACAGGGGGCCTCTACGAGCAGTACTTC
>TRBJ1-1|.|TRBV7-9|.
CASSPGQLTAEAFF
TGTGCCAGCAGCCCTGGACAGCTTACGGCTGAAGCTTTCTTT
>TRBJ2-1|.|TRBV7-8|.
CASSLVWKDNEQFF
TGTGCCAGCAGCTTAGTCTGGAAGGACAATGAGCAGTTCTTC
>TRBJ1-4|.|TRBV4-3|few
CASSQDTGNEKLFF
TGCGCCAGCAGCCAAGACACGGGTAATGAAAAACTGTTTTTT
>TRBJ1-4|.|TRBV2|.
CASSNGHATNEKLFF
TGTGCCAGCAGTAATGGACACGCAACTAATGAAAAACTGTTTTTT
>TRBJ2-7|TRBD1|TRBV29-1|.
CSVSPGQGAHEQYF
TGCAGCGTCTCCCCGGGACAGGGGGCCCACGAGCAGTACTTC